The entry that follows covers one T cell receptor (beta chain) sequence. Data came from immunoSEQ multiplex PCR; TCRdb stores just in-frame clones and leaves some out. The table has approximately 940,000 clones, around 80% seen once. Germline V gene data show CDR1 as LNHDA and CDR2 as SQIVND (reference sequence). The V segment lost 5 bases and the J segment 5 bases; nucleotides outside the gene matches: 8. The CDR3 length is 15 residues. This sample was included in a study of shared clonotypes between healthy human individuals. The rearrangement uses TRBV19 and TRBJ2-7, with TRBD1 matching 11 bases. The sequenced sample consisted of memory CD4+ T cells sorted from blood. Subset described: CD45RA-negative fraction. The clonotype comes from a young man in good health. CDR3 sequence (DNA): TGTGCCAGTAGTGTCACCGGGACAGGGGGTAACGAGCAGTACTTC. It encodes CASSVTGTGGNEQYF. Full variable domain (outside the CDR3, taken from reference TRBV19 and TRBJ2-7): DGGITQSPKYLFRKEGQNVTLSCEQNLNHDAMYWYRQDPGQGLRLIYYSQIVNDFQKGDIAEGYSVSREKKESFPLTVTSAQKNPTAFYLCASSVTGTGGNEQYFGPGTRLTVT.